Listed below are T cell receptor beta chains from one sample, sequenced in a study of identifying expanded T cells in peripheral blood. Generated by immunoSEQ multiplex PCR, the TCRdb table keeps only in-frame clones and is missing some. The table shows more than 75,000 clones, with about 88% occurring only once. The material sequenced was blood. The receptors derive from a person aged 18 to 75 in good health. The CDR3 runs from the conserved cysteine through the conserved F or W. A D gene is named only where the DNA matches it firmly. The size of a clone is reported for some rows only, either as once, few or many, or as a class for expanded clones.

D gene	V gene	clone size	J gene	CDR3 length	CDR3 DNA	CDR3 protein
.	TRBV28	.	TRBJ1-2	15	TGTGCCAGCAGTTTCTCGGGACTAGAGACGGGGAGCTACACCTTC	CASSFSGLETGSYTF
TRBD1	TRBV15	.	TRBJ2-7	15	TGTGCCACCAGCCTGGAGACAGGGGGCTCCTACGAGCAGTACTTC	CATSLETGGSYEQYF
TRBD2	TRBV28	.	TRBJ2-7	16	TGTGCCAGCAGTCACGATACCGGGACTAGAACCCACGAGCAGTACTTC	CASSHDTGTRTHEQYF
.	TRBV10-1	few	TRBJ2-7	13	TGCGCCAGCAGTGGTTTACCTTCCTACGAGCAGTACTTC	CASSGLPSYEQYF
TRBD2	TRBV12-5	.	TRBJ2-1	20	TGTGCTAGTGGTCTGGATATTCCGGTGGAGGGACTAGCGGTGAACAATGAGCAGTTCTTC	CASGLDIPVEGLAVNNEQFF
.	TRBV9	.	TRBJ2-3	13	TGTGCCAGCAGCCTGCCTAACACAGATACGCAGTATTTT	CASSLPNTDTQYF
.	TRBV5-1	.	TRBJ1-4	14	TGCGCCAGCAGCTTGGGACAGATTAATGAAAAACTGTTTTTT	CASSLGQINEKLFF
.	TRBV6-6	.	TRBJ1-3	15	TGTGCCAGCAGTTACTCAAAGGGGAGGGGAAACACCATATATTTT	CASSYSKGRGNTIYF
TRBD2	TRBV10-3	.	TRBJ2-2	16	TGTGCCATCTCAGCGGGACTAGCGGGCGACACCGGGGAGCTGTTTTTT	CAISAGLAGDTGELFF
TRBD1	TRBV14	.	TRBJ2-2	15	TGTGCCAGCAGGCGGACAGGGCTCCGGACCGGGGAGCTGTTTTTT	CASRRTGLRTGELFF
.	TRBV14	.	TRBJ1-1	13	TGTGCCAGCAGCCGGACCGGGAGCACTGAAGCTTTCTTT	CASSRTGSTEAFF
.	TRBV7-6	.	TRBJ1-1	13	TGTGCCAGCAGCCTGCGGCCCCTTACTGAAGCTTTCTTT	CASSLRPLTEAFF
TRBD1	TRBV30	once	TRBJ1-5	13	TGTGCCTGGGGTACAGGGGTCGTCCAGCCCCAGCATTTT	CAWGTGVVQPQHF
TRBD2	TRBV27	.	TRBJ2-1	14	TGTGCCAGCAGCTCCGGGACTAGCGGGAATGAGCAGTTCTTC	CASSSGTSGNEQFF
TRBD1	TRBV5-4	once	TRBJ1-3	14	TGTGCCAGCAGCTCCAGGGGGACTGGAAACACCATATATTTT	CASSSRGTGNTIYF
.	TRBV5-1	.	TRBJ1-5	16	TGCGCCAGCAGCTTGGGGCCTACCAGGGATTTCGAGCCCCAGCATTTT	CASSLGPTRDFEPQHF
.	TRBV6-1	.	TRBJ2-7	11	TGTGCCAGCACCGGACACCACGAGCAGTACTTC	CASTGHHEQYF
.	TRBV30	.	TRBJ1-4	13	TGTGCCTGGAGTGTCCGAACGGGAGAAAAACTGTTTTTT	CAWSVRTGEKLFF
TRBD2	TRBV4-3	.	TRBJ2-1	18	TGCGCCAGCAGCCAGGAGGGAGTAGCGGGAGTCTCCTACAATGAGCAGTTCTTC	CASSQEGVAGVSYNEQFF
.	TRBV5-6	.	TRBJ1-6	12	TGTGCCAGCAGACTGGCCTATTCACCCCTCCACTTT	CASRLAYSPLHF